One sample yielded the 20 T cell receptor beta chains listed below, sequenced in a study of T cells expressing NK-cell markers. TCRdb derives one entry per CDR3 protein from the 5' RACE reads, leaving out DNA. This sample carries 300,000 to 500,000 distinct CDR3 sequences, with around 10% going to the ten biggest clones. The specimen sequenced was blood T cells: a sorted CD56 or NKG2C T cell subset, CD4+ or CD8+ T cells, or bulk PBMC T cells (not recorded which). The receptor set was obtained from a woman in her fifties or sixties in good health.

This rearrangement joins TRBV29-1 to TRBJ2-7; as DNA is missing, the TRBD2 call by TCRdb cannot be tested. There are 11 residues in the CDR3. The germline gives CDR1 SQVTM, CDR2 ANQGSEA. CDR3 sequence: CSGGLNDEQYF.

The chain carries TRBV27 and TRBJ1-4; TCRdb gives TRBD1 as the D gene, but with no DNA this cannot be confirmed. The germline V gene has CDR1 MNHEY and CDR2 SMNVEV (reference sequence). This CDR3 is 14 amino acids long. The CDR3 is CASSSQGLNEKLFF.

CDR3 protein: CASSPFGAGDSYNEQFF. The genes are TRBV7-8 and TRBJ2-1; the D gene TCRdb calls, TRBD1, cannot be checked with no DNA. The CDR3 spans 17 residues. CDR1 SGHVS and CDR2 FQNEAQ come from the germline V gene.

The chain links TRBV20-1 to TRBJ1-1. Germline V lookup: CDR1 DFQATT, CDR2 SNEGSKA (reference sequence). The CDR3 totals 12 residues. The CDR3 loop is CSANRANTEAFF.

This sequence joins TRBV5-1 and TRBJ2-3; with no DNA, the TCRdb D assignment of TRBD1 cannot be verified. This CDR3 has 18 residues. Germline V lookup: CDR1 SGHRS, CDR2 YFSETQ. CDR3 in amino acids: CASSARDRALDFTDTQYF.

This rearrangement joins TRBV6-5 to TRBJ1-1; absent DNA, TCRdb's TRBD1 call cannot be checked. Germline assignment: CDR1 MNHEY and CDR2 SVGAGI. The CDR3 extends over 15 amino acids. This CDR3 reads CASSYSLSLGAEAFF.

The rearrangement uses TRBV5-1 and TRBJ1-1. The germline gives CDR1 SGHRS, CDR2 YFSETQ. The CDR3 covers 15 residues. This chain's CDR3 is CASSGGRLAGTEAFF.

This sequence joins TRBV15 and TRBJ1-5; TCRdb proposes TRBD1, but this gene call is untestable without DNA. This CDR3 contains 17 residues. In germline, CDR1 is LNHNV, CDR2 YYDKDF (reference sequence). CDR3 sequence: CATSTGTGGNVGQPQHF.

The CDR3: CASSSGTVSHTEAFF. The chain recombines TRBV27 with TRBJ1-1; TCRdb indicates TRBD1, and absent DNA this call remains unverified. CDR3 length: 15 residues. Germline CDR1 and CDR2: MNHEY and SMNVEV (reference sequence).

This chain links TRBV7-6 with TRBJ2-3; TCRdb reports TRBD2, a call that lacks DNA to check it against. The CDR3 runs 18 residues. Germline values: CDR1 SGHVS, CDR2 FNYEAQ. This CDR3 reads CASSFLRTSGYSTDTQYF.

The chain carries TRBV5-1 and TRBJ2-5; TCRdb's assignment of TRBD1 cannot be checked, as there is no DNA. The CDR3 loop spans 16 amino acids. Germline V gene data show CDR1 as SGHRS and CDR2 as YFSETQ. The CDR3 spells CASSLAGQRYQETQYF.

The gene calls are TRBV5-1 and TRBJ2-1; TCRdb names TRBD2, which stays unverified in the absence of DNA. CDR1 and CDR2 from the germline V gene are SGHRS and YFSETQ. There are 18 residues in the CDR3. CDR3 region: CASSLDFGSGSPYNEQFF.

The J gene is TRBJ2-7, the V gene TRBV12-3 or TRBV12-4; TCRdb indicates TRBD1, and absent DNA this call remains unverified. The CDR3 totals 15 residues. CDR3 protein: CASSSGTPSSYEQYF.

Here the CDR3 reads CASSTGQGTNQPQHF. The chain carries TRBV12-3 or TRBV12-4 and TRBJ1-5; TCRdb's D gene call, TRBD1, goes unchecked for lack of DNA. The CDR3 loop spans 15 amino acids.

This chain connects TRBV5-5 to TRBJ2-1; TCRdb gives TRBD2 as the D gene, but with no DNA this cannot be confirmed. Germline assignment: CDR1 SGHKS and CDR2 YYEKEE (reference sequence). CDR3 length: 15 residues. This chain's CDR3 is CASSLGLADTDEQFF.

The rearrangement links TRBV10-2 to TRBJ2-2; the TCRdb D gene call, TRBD1, has no DNA to confirm it. The germline V gene encodes CDR1 WSHSY and CDR2 SAAADI. The CDR3 spans 16 residues. CDR3 protein: CASRFQTGPNTGELFF.

This chain connects TRBV20-1 to TRBJ1-1; TCRdb selects TRBD1, and the lack of DNA leaves this call unchecked. The CDR3 runs to 13 residues. The germline V gene has CDR1 DFQATT and CDR2 SNEGSKA (reference sequence). The CDR3 sequence is CSARQGEVTEAFF.

V usage is TRBV12-3 or TRBV12-4 and J usage is TRBJ1-1. The CDR3 loop spans 13 amino acids. The chain's CDR3 is CASNRNRPNEAFF.

The chain joins TRBV4-2 to TRBJ2-3; TCRdb selects TRBD1, and the lack of DNA leaves this call unchecked. The CDR3 consists of 19 residues. Germline CDR1 LGHNA, CDR2 YNFKEQ. CDR3 residues: CASSSPAGKGPFGTDTQYF.

The chain uses TRBV18 and TRBJ2-2. Germline V gene lookup returns CDR1 KGHSH and CDR2 LQKENI. This CDR3 is built from 17 residues. The CDR3 protein is CASSPIPLTGNTGELFF.